This paragraph reports one T cell receptor beta chain. The protocol was immunoSEQ multiplex PCR, while the TCRdb copy is restricted to in-frame clones and leaves out a portion. The data hold about 130,000 clones, with approximately 84% observed a single time. The record originates from a study of blood T cell repertoires in COVID-19. The CDR3 has 16 amino acids. V shed 0 bases and J 8 bases; nucleotides not matched to a gene: 4. CDR1 SGDLS and CDR2 YYNGEE come from the germline V gene. This TCR came from a man aged 60 to 75 with acute or convalescent COVID-19. The specimen was peripheral blood. This chain links TRBV9 with TRBJ2-1; 14 bases map to TRBD2. Here the CDR3 reads CASSVGTSGRIYEQFF. The CDR3 nucleotides read TGTGCCAGCAGCGTAGGGACTAGCGGGAGGATCTATGAGCAGTTCTTC.